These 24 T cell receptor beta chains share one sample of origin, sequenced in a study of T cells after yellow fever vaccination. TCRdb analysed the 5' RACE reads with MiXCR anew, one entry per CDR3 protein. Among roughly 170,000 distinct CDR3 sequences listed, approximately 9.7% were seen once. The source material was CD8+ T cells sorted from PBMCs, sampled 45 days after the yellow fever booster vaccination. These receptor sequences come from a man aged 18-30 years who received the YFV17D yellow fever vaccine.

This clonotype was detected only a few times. CDR3: CASSSGLTDREQYF. DNA for the CDR3: TGTGCCAGTAGTAGCGGTCTTACAGATAGGGAGCAGTACTTC. This rearrangement joins TRBV19 to TRBJ2-7, with D unresolved. The CDR3 contains 14 residues. Trimming pared 4 bases from V and 7 bases from J, leaving 17 bases between. Germline CDR1 and CDR2: LNHDA and SQIVND (reference sequence).

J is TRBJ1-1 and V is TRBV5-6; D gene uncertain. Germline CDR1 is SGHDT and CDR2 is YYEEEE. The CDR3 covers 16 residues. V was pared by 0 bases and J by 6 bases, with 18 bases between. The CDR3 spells CASSLGYGQVAAEAFF. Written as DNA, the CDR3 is TGTGCCAGCAGCTTGGGATACGGGCAGGTCGCCGCTGAAGCTTTCTTT.

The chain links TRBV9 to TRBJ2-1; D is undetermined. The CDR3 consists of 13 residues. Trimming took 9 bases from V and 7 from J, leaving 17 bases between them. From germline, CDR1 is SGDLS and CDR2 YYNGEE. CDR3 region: CATVPPLGNEQFF. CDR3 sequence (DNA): TGTGCCACAGTCCCCCCCTTGGGGAATGAGCAGTTCTTC.

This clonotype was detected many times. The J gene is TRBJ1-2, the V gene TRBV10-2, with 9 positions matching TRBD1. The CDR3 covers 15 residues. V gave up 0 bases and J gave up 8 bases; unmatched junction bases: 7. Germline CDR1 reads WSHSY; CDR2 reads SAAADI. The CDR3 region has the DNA TGCGCCAGCAGTGAGTCGTCGGGGACAGGGTACGGCTACACCTTC. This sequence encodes CASSESSGTGYGYTF.

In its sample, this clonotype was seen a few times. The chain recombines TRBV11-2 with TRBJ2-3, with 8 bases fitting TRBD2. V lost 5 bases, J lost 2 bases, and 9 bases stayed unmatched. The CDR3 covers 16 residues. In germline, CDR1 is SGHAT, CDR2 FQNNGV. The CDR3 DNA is TGTGCCAGCAGCCCGAATAGCGGGGCGTACACAGATACGCAGTATTTT. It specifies CASSPNSGAYTDTQYF.

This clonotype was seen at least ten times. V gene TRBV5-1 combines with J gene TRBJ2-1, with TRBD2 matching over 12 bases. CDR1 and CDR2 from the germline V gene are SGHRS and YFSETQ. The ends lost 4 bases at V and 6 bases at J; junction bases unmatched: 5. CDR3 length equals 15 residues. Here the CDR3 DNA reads TGCGCCAGCAGCACCGCTAGCGGGGGGGCCAATGAGCAGTTCTTC. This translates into CASSTASGGANEQFF.

The DNA of the CDR3 is TGTGCCAGCAGCCCCGGGACTAGCGGGGAGACAGATACGCAGTATTTT. Protein sequence: CASSPGTSGETDTQYF. V is TRBV27 and J is TRBJ2-3; TRBD2 matches 13 bases. This CDR3 has 16 residues. The V segment lost 6 bases and the J segment 3 bases; nucleotides outside the gene matches: 6. CDR1 is MNHEY and CDR2 is SMNVEV in the germline V gene (reference sequence).

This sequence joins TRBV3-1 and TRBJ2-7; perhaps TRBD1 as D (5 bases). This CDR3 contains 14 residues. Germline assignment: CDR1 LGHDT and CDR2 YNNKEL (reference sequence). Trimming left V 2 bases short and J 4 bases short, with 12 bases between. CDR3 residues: CASSQSKGVYEQYF. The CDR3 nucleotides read TGTGCCAGCAGCCAAAGTAAAGGGGTTTACGAGCAGTACTTC.

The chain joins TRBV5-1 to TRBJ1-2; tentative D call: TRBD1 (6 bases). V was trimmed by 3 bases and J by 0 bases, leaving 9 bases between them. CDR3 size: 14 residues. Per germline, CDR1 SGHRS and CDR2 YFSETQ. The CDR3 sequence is CASSWDTPNYGYTF. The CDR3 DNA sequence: TGCGCCAGCAGCTGGGACACCCCTAACTATGGCTACACCTTC.

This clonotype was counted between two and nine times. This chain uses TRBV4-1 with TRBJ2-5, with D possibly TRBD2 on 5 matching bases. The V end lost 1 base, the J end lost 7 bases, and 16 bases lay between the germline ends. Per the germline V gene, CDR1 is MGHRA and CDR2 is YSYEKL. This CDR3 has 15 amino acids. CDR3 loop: CASSQGTSRFGTQYF. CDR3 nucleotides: TGCGCCAGCAGCCAAGGGACTTCCCGGTTCGGGACCCAGTACTTC.

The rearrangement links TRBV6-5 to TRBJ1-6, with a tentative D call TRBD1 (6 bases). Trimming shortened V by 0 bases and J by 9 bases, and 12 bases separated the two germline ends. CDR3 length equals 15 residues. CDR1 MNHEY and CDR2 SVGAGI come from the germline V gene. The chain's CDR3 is CASSYSTRGGSPLHF. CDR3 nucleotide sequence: TGTGCCAGCAGTTACTCGACCAGGGGCGGTTCACCCCTCCACTTT.

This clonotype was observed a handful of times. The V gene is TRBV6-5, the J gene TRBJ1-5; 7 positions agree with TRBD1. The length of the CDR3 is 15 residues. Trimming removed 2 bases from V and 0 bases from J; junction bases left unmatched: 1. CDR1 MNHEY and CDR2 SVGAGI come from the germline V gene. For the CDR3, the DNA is TGTGCCAGCAGTTACGGGACAGATAGCAATCAGCCCCAGCATTTT. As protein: CASSYGTDSNQPQHF.

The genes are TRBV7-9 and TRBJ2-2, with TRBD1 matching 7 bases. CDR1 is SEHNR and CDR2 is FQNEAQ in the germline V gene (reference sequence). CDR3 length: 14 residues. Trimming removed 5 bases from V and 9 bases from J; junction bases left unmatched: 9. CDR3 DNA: TGTGCCAGCAGCCCGCCTAGACAGGGACGGGAGCTGTTTTTT. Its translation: CASSPPRQGRELFF.

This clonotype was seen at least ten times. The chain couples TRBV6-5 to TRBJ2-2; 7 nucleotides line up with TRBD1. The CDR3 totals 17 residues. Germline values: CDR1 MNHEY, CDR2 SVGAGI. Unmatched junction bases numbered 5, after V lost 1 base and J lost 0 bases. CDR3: CASSYYFGTANTGELFF. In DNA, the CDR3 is TGTGCCAGCAGTTACTATTTCGGGACAGCGAACACCGGGGAGCTGTTTTTT.

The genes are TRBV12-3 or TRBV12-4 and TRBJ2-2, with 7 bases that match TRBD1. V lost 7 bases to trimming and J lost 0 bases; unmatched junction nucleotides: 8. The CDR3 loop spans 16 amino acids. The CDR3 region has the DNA TGTGCCAGCACCATCTGGACAGGACCGAACACCGGGGAGCTGTTTTTT. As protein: CASTIWTGPNTGELFF.

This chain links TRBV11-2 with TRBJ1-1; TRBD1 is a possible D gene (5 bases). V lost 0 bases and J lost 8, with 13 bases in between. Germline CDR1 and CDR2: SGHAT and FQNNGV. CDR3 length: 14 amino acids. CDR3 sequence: CASSLDLTGTEAFF. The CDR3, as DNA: TGTGCCAGCAGCTTAGATCTTACAGGCACGGAAGCTTTCTTT.

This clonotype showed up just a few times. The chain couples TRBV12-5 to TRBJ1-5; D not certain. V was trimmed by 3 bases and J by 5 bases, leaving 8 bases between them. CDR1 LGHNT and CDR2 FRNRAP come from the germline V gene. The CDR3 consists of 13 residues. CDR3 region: CASGFAGYQPQHF. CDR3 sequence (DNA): TGTGCTAGTGGTTTCGCGGGTTATCAGCCCCAGCATTTT.

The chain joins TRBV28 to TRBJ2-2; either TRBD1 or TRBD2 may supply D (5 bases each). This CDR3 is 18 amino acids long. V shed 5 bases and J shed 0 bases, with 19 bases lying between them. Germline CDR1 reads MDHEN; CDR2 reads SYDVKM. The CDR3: CASSGRDVDPSNTGELFF. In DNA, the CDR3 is TGTGCCAGCAGTGGCCGGGACGTAGACCCCTCGAACACCGGGGAGCTGTTTTTT.

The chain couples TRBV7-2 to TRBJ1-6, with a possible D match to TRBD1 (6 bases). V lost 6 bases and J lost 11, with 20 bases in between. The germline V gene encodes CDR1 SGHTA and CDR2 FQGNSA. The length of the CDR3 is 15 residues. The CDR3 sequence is CASSLTGTPQPPLHF. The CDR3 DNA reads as TGTGCCAGCAGTTTAACCGGGACACCTCAACCACCCCTCCACTTT. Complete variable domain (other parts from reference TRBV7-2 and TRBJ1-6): GAGVSQSPSNKVTEKGKDVELRCDPISGHTALYWYRQSLGQGLEFLIYFQGNSAPDKSGLPSDRFSAERTGGSVSTLTIQRTQQEDSAVYLCASSLTGTPQPPLHFGNGTRLTVT.

The CDR3 loop reads CASSLVGREKETQYF. As DNA, the CDR3 is TGTGCCAGCAGCTTAGTCGGCAGGGAAAAAGAGACCCAGTACTTC. The gene calls are TRBV11-2 and TRBJ2-5; D perhaps matches TRBD1 (5 bases). Per germline, CDR1 SGHAT and CDR2 FQNNGV. The CDR3 sequence is 15 residues long. Trimming removed 1 base at V and 3 bases at J, with 12 bases between.

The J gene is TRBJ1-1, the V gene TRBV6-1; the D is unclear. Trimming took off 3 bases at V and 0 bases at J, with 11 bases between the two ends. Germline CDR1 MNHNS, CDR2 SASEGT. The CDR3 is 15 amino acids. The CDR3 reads CASSETKTLNTEAFF. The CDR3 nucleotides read TGTGCCAGCAGTGAGACGAAGACTTTGAACACTGAAGCTTTCTTT.

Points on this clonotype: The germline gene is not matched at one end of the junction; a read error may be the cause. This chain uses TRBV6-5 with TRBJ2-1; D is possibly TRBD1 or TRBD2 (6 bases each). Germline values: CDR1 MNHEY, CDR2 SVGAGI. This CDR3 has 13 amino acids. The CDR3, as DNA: TGTGCCAGCCGGTGGGGGGCCTATAATGAGCAGTTCTTC. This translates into CASRWGAYNEQFF.

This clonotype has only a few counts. The CDR3 sequence: CASSGGGASQPQHF. CDR3 coding DNA: TGTGCCAGCAGCGGGGGGGGCGCGAGTCAGCCCCAGCATTTT. V is TRBV9 and J is TRBJ1-5; maybe TRBD1 (6 bases). This CDR3 spans 14 amino acids. The germline V gene has CDR1 SGDLS and CDR2 YYNGEE. V dropped 3 bases and J dropped 6 bases, with 13 bases sitting between them.

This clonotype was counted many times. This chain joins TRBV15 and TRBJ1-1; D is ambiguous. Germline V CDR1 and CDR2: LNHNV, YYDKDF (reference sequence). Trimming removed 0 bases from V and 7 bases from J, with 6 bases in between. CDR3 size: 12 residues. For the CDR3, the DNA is TGTGCCACCAGCAGAGATTTCATTGAAGCTTTCTTT. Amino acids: CATSRDFIEAFF.